This T cell receptor beta chain emerged from a study of OX40 agonist ivuxolimab in advanced cancers. Findings and caveats of the study: Expansion of clones was among the lowest in partial responders at 0.1-3.0 mg/kg.

Worth noting for this clone: Its specificity is unknown.

Some clones are missing from TCRdb's copy, which holds only in-frame ones; the method was immunoSEQ multiplex PCR. The data contain roughly 80,000 clones, just under 95% of them seen just once; the ten biggest clones take up 0.32%. Patients who had autoimmune disease history or got systemic immunosuppression were left out. V lost 8 bases to trimming and J lost 0 bases, with 15 bases between them. The germline CDR1 and CDR2 sequences are MDHEN and SYDVKM. There are 15 residues in the CDR3. Here the sequenced sample was CD4+ or CD8+ T cells sorted from blood, taken in a trial of the OX40 agonist ivuxolimab. The clonotype was recovered from an adult with an advanced solid tumor such as melanoma, head and neck, liver or kidney cancer. The rearrangement joins TRBV28 to TRBJ2-3; D possibly corresponds to TRBD2 (7 bases). CDR3 in DNA: TGTGCCAGCGAACAGGCGGGGGCAAGCACAGATACGCAGTATTTT. It specifies CASEQAGASTDTQYF.